A single sample is the source of the 20 T cell receptor beta chains below, sequenced in a study of blood T cell repertoires in COVID-19. The data were produced by immunoSEQ multiplex PCR, yet TCRdb's version contains in-frame clones alone and is incomplete. The sample carries about 230,000 clones, 83% recorded once. Sequenced sample: peripheral blood. These receptors all stem from a woman aged 45 to 65 with acute or convalescent COVID-19.

The chain uses TRBV28 and TRBJ2-1, with 9 bases fitting TRBD1. Looked up from germline, CDR1 is MDHEN and CDR2 is SYDVKM. The CDR3 sequence is 15 residues long. The V gene end was trimmed by 5 bases and the J gene end by 5 bases; junction bases not matched to a gene: 7. Here the CDR3 DNA reads TGTGCCAGCAGTCCCTCGGACAGGGGAGACAATGAGCAGTTCTTC. Residues: CASSPSDRGDNEQFF.

A single count supports this clone. V gene TRBV14 combines with J gene TRBJ2-2, with D possibly TRBD1 on 6 matching bases. In germline, CDR1 is SGHDN, CDR2 FVKESK. Trimming took 2 bases from V and 7 from J, leaving 8 bases between them. This CDR3 has 13 amino acids. In DNA, the CDR3 is TGTGCCAGCAGCCAACAGGGGTACGGGGAGCTGTTTTTT. The encoded protein is CASSQQGYGELFF. Supplemented by reference TRBV14 and TRBJ2-2, the full variable domain reads EAGVTQFPSHSVIEKGQTVTLRCDPISGHDNLYWYRRVMGKEIKFLLHFVKESKQDESGMPNNRFLAERTGGTYSTLKVQPAELEDSGVYFCASSQQGYGELFFGEGSRLTVL.

J is TRBJ2-7 and V is TRBV10-3, with D unclear. Germline V lookup: CDR1 ENHRY, CDR2 SYGVKD. This CDR3 comprises 12 residues. V lost 3 bases, J lost 1 base, and 4 bases lay in between. Written as DNA, the CDR3 is TGTGCCATCAGTGACCAATCCTACGAGCAGTACTTC. It yields the protein CAISDQSYEQYF.

The V and J genes are TRBV6-6 and TRBJ1-1; 7 bases are a match to TRBD1. The CDR3 extends over 16 amino acids. The V gene's germline CDR1 is MNHNY and CDR2 SVGAGI (reference sequence). The V segment lost 4 bases and the J segment 5 bases; nucleotides outside the gene matches: 13. The CDR3 sequence: CASSFPGLQGVTEAFF. The CDR3 DNA sequence: TGTGCCAGCAGTTTCCCGGGACTTCAGGGGGTTACTGAAGCTTTCTTT.

This chain connects TRBV4-1 to TRBJ2-2; 7 bases line up with TRBD2. The CDR3 consists of 16 residues. V shed 3 bases, J shed 7 bases, and the junction held 11 bases outside the gene matches. Germline CDR1 MGHRA, CDR2 YSYEKL. CDR3 residues: CASSHPGGTGGGELFF. The CDR3 DNA reads as TGCGCCAGCAGCCATCCGGGGGGTACCGGGGGCGGGGAGCTGTTTTTT.

V gene TRBV19 combines with J gene TRBJ2-2; TRBD1 agrees at 11 bases. With 8 bases clipped from V and 7 bases from J, the junction kept 9 bases outside the gene matches. The V gene's germline CDR1 is LNHDA and CDR2 SQIVND (reference sequence). The CDR3 is made up of 15 amino acids. DNA for the CDR3: TGTGCCAGTCGTTTTGGACAGGGGGCTATCGGGGAGCTGTTTTTT. This encodes CASRFGQGAIGELFF. The entire variable domain, with the rest obtained from reference TRBV19 and TRBJ2-2, is as follows: DGGITQSPKYLFRKEGQNVTLSCEQNLNHDAMYWYRQDPGQGLRLIYYSQIVNDFQKGDIAEGYSVSREKKESFPLTVTSAQKNPTAFYLCASRFGQGAIGELFFGEGSRLTVL.

This clone came up once. The chain links TRBV6-5 to TRBJ2-7, with 7 bases that match TRBD2. There are 12 residues in the CDR3. With V trimmed by 8 bases and J by 3 bases, 4 bases remained unmatched. The V gene's germline CDR1 is MNHEY and CDR2 SVGAGI. The CDR3 coding sequence is TGTGCCAGCGGAGGGAGGGACTACGAGCAGTACTTC. It codes for CASGGRDYEQYF.

V gene TRBV7-2 combines with J gene TRBJ2-2, with 9 bases fitting TRBD2. Trimming removed 5 bases from V and 3 bases from J; junction bases left unmatched: 7. The CDR3 has 16 residues. CDR1 and CDR2 from the germline V gene are SGHTA and FQGNSA. In nucleotides, the CDR3 is TGTGCCAGCAGCCTAACCGGGACTAGCTACACCGGGGAGCTGTTTTTT. It encodes CASSLTGTSYTGELFF.

The rearrangement joins TRBV28 to TRBJ1-2; the D gene is possibly TRBD1 (5 bases). Trimming removed 3 bases at V and 4 bases at J, with 15 bases between. CDR3 length: 15 amino acids. Germline CDR1 is MDHEN and CDR2 is SYDVKM. Here the CDR3 DNA reads TGTGCCAGCAGTTTGCCCCTCCAGGGTGCCTATGGCTACACCTTC. It yields the protein CASSLPLQGAYGYTF.

The chain links TRBV2 to TRBJ1-2; D is perhaps TRBD1 (6 bases). The CDR3 is made up of 14 amino acids. Germline V lookup: CDR1 SNHLY, CDR2 FYNNEI. The V gene lost 6 bases and the J gene lost 4 bases, with 15 bases spanning the gap. The CDR3 DNA reads TGTGCCAGCAGGGCTTATTGGACAGCCTATGGCTACACCTTC. This sequence encodes CASRAYWTAYGYTF.

The chain links TRBV3-1 (or the pseudogene TRBV3-2) to TRBJ2-2; D remains unclear. The CDR3 runs 14 residues. Trimming left V 0 bases short and J 6 bases short, with 8 bases between. CDR1 LGHDT and CDR2 YNNKEL come from the germline V gene (reference sequence). The CDR3 DNA reads TGTGCCAGCAGCCAAGATCCGGGTGCCGGGGAGCTGTTTTTT. Residues: CASSQDPGAGELFF.

The chain couples TRBV4-2 to TRBJ2-3; 9 bases are shared with TRBD2. The CDR3 spans 17 residues. J was trimmed by 0 bases and V by 1 base; bases with no gene match: 5. Germline-derived CDR1 and CDR2 are LGHNA and YNFKEQ. The CDR3 nucleotides read TGTGCCAGCAGCCAAGGGGCGGGAGGGTTGAGCACAGATACGCAGTATTTT. As protein: CASSQGAGGLSTDTQYF.

The V and J genes are TRBV5-1 and TRBJ1-4, with 11 positions matching TRBD1. CDR1 SGHRS and CDR2 YFSETQ come from the germline V gene. V shed 3 bases and J 11 bases; nucleotides not matched to a gene: 12. CDR3 length equals 16 residues. DNA of the CDR3: TGCGCCAGCAGCTCCCTACCGGGACAGGGGGGAGAGAAACTGTTTTTT. This codes for CASSSLPGQGGEKLFF.

This chain connects TRBV6-2 or TRBV6-3 to TRBJ1-5; perhaps TRBD1 as D (5 bases). From germline, CDR1 is MNHEY and CDR2 SVGEGT. The V gene lost 6 bases and the J gene lost 5 bases, with 14 bases spanning the gap. The CDR3 has 14 amino acids. CDR3 region: CASSPIGVHQPQHF. In DNA form, the CDR3 reads TGTGCCAGCAGCCCCATAGGGGTTCATCAGCCCCAGCATTTT.

Turning to this clone: A read error may produce the germline difference seen at one junction end. The chain joins TRBV19 to TRBJ2-1; D not resolved. The CDR3 length is 12 residues. From germline, CDR1 is LNHDA and CDR2 SQIVND (reference sequence). The CDR3 region is CASRAVYNGQFF. In DNA form, the CDR3 reads TGTGCCAGTAGGGCTGTTTACAATGGGCAGTTCTTC.

The chain combines TRBV12-3 or TRBV12-4 with TRBJ2-1, with a possible D match to TRBD2 (5 bases). The V gene lost 10 bases and the J gene lost 1 base, with 11 bases spanning the gap. The CDR3 has 13 amino acids. CDR3 DNA sequence: TGTGCCACCGCGCGGGCGTCCTACAATGAGCAGTTCTTC. This gives the protein CATARASYNEQFF.

The rearrangement links TRBV28 to TRBJ1-5, with 9 nucleotides matching TRBD1. The germline V gene encodes CDR1 MDHEN and CDR2 SYDVKM. This CDR3 region has 14 residues. With V trimmed by 8 bases and J by 6 bases, 8 bases remained unmatched. In DNA, the CDR3 is TGTGCCAGCTATCGACAGGGGGGATTTCAGCCCCAGCATTTT. As protein: CASYRQGGFQPQHF.

This chain joins TRBV29-1 and TRBJ2-5; D call uncertain. This CDR3 has 11 residues. CDR1 is SQVTM and CDR2 is ANQGSEA in the germline V gene. The V end lost 4 bases, the J end lost 2 bases, and 5 bases lay between the germline ends. DNA for the CDR3: TGCAGCGTTGTTCTTCAAGAGACCCAGTACTTC. This gives the protein CSVVLQETQYF.

Only one count was recorded for this clone. This rearrangement joins TRBV3-1 (or the pseudogene TRBV3-2) to TRBJ1-4; no definite D call. In germline, CDR1 is LGHDT, CDR2 YNNKEL (reference sequence). V was trimmed by 3 bases and J by 6 bases, leaving 8 bases between them. The CDR3 extends over 13 amino acids. The CDR3 is CASSQSIDEKLFF. CDR3 bases: TGTGCCAGCAGCCAGAGCATTGATGAAAAACTGTTTTTT.

V usage is TRBV9 and J usage is TRBJ2-5; D is perhaps TRBD2 (6 bases). Trimming took off 4 bases at V and 5 bases at J, with 15 bases between the two ends. CDR3 length: 14 amino acids. Germline CDR1 SGDLS, CDR2 YYNGEE. CDR3 sequence (DNA): TGTGCCAGCAGCCCGAGTGAGGGGAGGGAGACCCAGTACTTC. Translated: CASSPSEGRETQYF.